This T cell receptor beta chain was identified during a study of T and B cells in COVID-19 patients. The overall study: Blood was sampled from COVID-19 patients who were either actively infected or recovered. Active-infection patients were older, median approximately 68 years, than recovered patients, median roughly 35 years. In the active-infection cohort, about 90% of the 20 patients had comorbidities linked to unfavorable COVID-19 outcome. Notes on the study in general: The recovered cohort had more than 2,000 exclusive TCR clusters, including just over 30 low generation probability clusters.

Turning to this clonotype: Its target is unknown. It may be a read error: a sequence one base away is much more abundant.

Germline-derived CDR1 and CDR2 are MNHEY and SMNVEV (reference sequence). V lost 9 bases and J lost 3; bases outside the gene matches: 9. The CDR3 spans 14 residues. BIOMED2 TRB-A/B primer pools were used in multiplex TRB PCR. Via MiXCR, TCRdb re-called the multiplex PCR reads, giving one row per CDR3 protein. In the table there are roughly 8,100 distinct CDR3 sequences, approximately 30% of which are singletons. Each TRB amplification used about 250-550 ng of genomic DNA from blood. The sample comprised blood. This receptor was obtained from a human donor with active COVID-19. J is TRBJ2-7 and V is TRBV27, with 9 positions matching TRBD2. CDR3 nucleotide sequence: TGTGCCAGACCGGCTAGCGGGGACAACTACGAGCAGTACTTC. It yields the protein CARPASGDNYEQYF.